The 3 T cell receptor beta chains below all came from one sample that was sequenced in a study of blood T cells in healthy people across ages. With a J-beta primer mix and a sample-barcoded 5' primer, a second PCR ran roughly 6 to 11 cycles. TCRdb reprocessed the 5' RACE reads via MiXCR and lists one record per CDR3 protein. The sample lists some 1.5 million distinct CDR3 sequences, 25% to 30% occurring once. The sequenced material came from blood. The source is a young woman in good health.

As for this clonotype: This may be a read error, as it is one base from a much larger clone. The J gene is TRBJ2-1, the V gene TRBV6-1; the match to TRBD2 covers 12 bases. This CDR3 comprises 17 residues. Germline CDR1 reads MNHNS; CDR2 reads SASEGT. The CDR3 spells CAGSKALAGGLYNEQFF. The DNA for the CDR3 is TGTGCCGGCAGTAAAGCACTAGCGGGGGGTTTGTACAATGAGCAGTTCTTC.

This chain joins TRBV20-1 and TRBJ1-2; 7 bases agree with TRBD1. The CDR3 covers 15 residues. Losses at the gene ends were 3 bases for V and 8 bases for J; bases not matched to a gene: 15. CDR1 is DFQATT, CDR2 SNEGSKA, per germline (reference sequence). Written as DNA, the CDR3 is TGCAGTGCTAGGCTCCCCGTGAGGACAGGACCCGGCTACACCTTC. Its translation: CSARLPVRTGPGYTF.

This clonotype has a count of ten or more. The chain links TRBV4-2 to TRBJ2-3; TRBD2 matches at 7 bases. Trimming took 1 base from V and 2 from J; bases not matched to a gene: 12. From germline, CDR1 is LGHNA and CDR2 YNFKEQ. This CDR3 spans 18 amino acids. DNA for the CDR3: TGTGCCAGCAGCCAAGTGTTCCTCTGGGGGGGAATCACAGATACGCAGTATTTT. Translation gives CASSQVFLWGGITDTQYF.